This paragraph covers one TCR beta chain sequence. Its cognate antigen is unknown. These data are taken from a study of cytomegalovirus exposure and HLA in healthy donors. Study-level points and caveats: The tendency of first-cohort TCR clusters to co-occur in the 100 to 150 validation repertoires was identified by a subsequent analysis. Published work reported that the classifier diagnosed cytomegalovirus status with high specificity and sensitivity.

TCRdb's table, derived via immunoSEQ multiplex PCR, lists solely in-frame clones and lacks some. The sample includes fewer than 250,000 clones, roughly 85% of them seen just once. V was clipped by 10 bases and J by 0 bases, with 9 bases between them. The CDR3 is 12 residues long. Per germline, CDR1 MDHEN and CDR2 SYDVKM. The material sequenced was PBMCs. This TCR derives from a woman aged 18 to 35 in good health and CMV-seronegative. This chain joins TRBV28 and TRBJ1-1; D unclear. CDR3 loop: CATRRMNTEAFF. CDR3 bases: TGTGCCACCAGGAGAATGAACACTGAAGCTTTCTTT.